Described below is a single TCR beta chain sequence and its context. This sample is drawn from a study of control samples from healthy donors and cancer patients. Profiling relied on immunoSEQ multiplex PCR, and the TCRdb table lists in-frame clones only, not all of them. Of under 200,000 clones in the sample, just over 90% were seen once. The sample consisted of blood. The sequence derives from a woman aged 60 to 75 in good health.

CDR3 nucleotide sequence: TGTGCCAGCAGTTACGAGGCGGGGACTAGCACAGATACGCAGTATTTT. This translates into CASSYEAGTSTDTQYF. J is TRBJ2-3 and V is TRBV6-5; D might be TRBD2 (6 bases). Between the trimmed V and J ends, which lost 2 bases and 0 bases, there was a span of 12 bases. This CDR3 contains 16 residues. CDR1 and CDR2 from the germline V gene are MNHEY and SVGAGI.